This T cell receptor (beta chain) was documented in a study of graft-versus-host responses after intestinal transplantation. Study overall: Transplants were multivisceral, liver-intestinal, or isolated intestinal.

Lymphocytes (intraepithelial and lamina propria) were released by processing the graft tissue. On this clone: What it recognizes is unknown.

Only in-frame clones appear in the TCRdb table, and some are missing; sequencing was by immunoSEQ multiplex PCR. The sample shows around 7,400 clones, about three quarters of them seen only once. Study outcomes and limitations: The marrow of recipients harbored GvH clones, and ileum or blood showed some of them first. Declines in HvG clones occurring early post-transplant were associated with peak circulating GvH clone levels. High graft-versus-host to host-versus-graft clonal ratios were seen in allografts of patients with graft-donor T cell macrochimerism.

The CDR3 extends over 12 amino acids. Germline values: CDR1 MNHNS, CDR2 SASEGT. V was shortened by 2 bases and J by 2 bases, with 3 bases between the two germline ends. The chain couples TRBV6-1 to TRBJ1-2, with D unresolved. This receptor was obtained from a human patient who received an intestinal transplant, so some T cells may come from the graft donor. The sequencing used ileum tissue, collected 230 to 240 days after intestinal transplantation. CDR3 nucleotides: TGTGCCAGCAGTGAACAAAACTATGGCTACACCTTC. Encoded protein: CASSEQNYGYTF.